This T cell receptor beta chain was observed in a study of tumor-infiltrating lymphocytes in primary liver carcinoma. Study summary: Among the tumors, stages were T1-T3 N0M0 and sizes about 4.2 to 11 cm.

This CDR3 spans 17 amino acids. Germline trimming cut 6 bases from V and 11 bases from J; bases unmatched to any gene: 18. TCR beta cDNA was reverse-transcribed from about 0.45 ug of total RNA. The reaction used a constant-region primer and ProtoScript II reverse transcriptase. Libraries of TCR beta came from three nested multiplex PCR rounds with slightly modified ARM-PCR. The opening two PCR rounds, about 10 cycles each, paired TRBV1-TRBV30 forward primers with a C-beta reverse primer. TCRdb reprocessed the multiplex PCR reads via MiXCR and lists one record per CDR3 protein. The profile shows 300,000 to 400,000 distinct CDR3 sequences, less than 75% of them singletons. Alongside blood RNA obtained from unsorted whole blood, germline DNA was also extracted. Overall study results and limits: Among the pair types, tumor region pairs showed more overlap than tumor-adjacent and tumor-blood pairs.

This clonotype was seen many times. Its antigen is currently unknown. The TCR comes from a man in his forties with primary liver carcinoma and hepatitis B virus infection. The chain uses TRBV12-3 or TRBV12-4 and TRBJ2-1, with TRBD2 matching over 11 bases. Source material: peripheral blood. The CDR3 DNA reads TGTGCCAGCAGCGAAGAAAGACTAGCGGGAATTTTAGTAAAGCAGTTCTTC. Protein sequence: CASSEERLAGILVKQFF.